This T cell receptor (beta chain) was observed in a study of T cells after yellow fever vaccination. At the level of the study: SMART-Seq v4 Ultra Low Input served to prepare low-cell-number fractions.

Researchers made TCR cDNA using 5'RACE template switching, and this step added a universal primer site and UMIs. TCRdb re-derived calls from the 5' RACE reads in MiXCR, one entry per CDR3 protein. The table shows about 350,000 distinct CDR3 sequences, with about 4% occurring only once. This clonotype was picked up a small number of times. The antigen remains undetermined. Points from the study as a whole: A minor fraction of clonotypes spanned both CD4 and CD8 compartments. After the booster, around 95% of CD4 and 75% to 90% of CD8 primary-response clones were re-detected.

Sequences were derived from PBMCs, sampled 5 days after the yellow fever booster vaccination. This TCR derives from a man aged 18 to 30 who received the YFV17D yellow fever vaccine.

Written as DNA, the CDR3 is TGTGCCAGTAGTATTACGGGAGTCCAAGAGACCCAGTACTTC. Amino acid sequence: CASSITGVQETQYF. The chain is built from TRBV19 and TRBJ2-5; TRBD2 might be the D (6 bases). The CDR3 loop spans 14 amino acids. Per the germline V gene, CDR1 is LNHDA and CDR2 is SQIVND (reference sequence). Trimming cost V 3 bases and J 1 base, with 9 bases left between them.